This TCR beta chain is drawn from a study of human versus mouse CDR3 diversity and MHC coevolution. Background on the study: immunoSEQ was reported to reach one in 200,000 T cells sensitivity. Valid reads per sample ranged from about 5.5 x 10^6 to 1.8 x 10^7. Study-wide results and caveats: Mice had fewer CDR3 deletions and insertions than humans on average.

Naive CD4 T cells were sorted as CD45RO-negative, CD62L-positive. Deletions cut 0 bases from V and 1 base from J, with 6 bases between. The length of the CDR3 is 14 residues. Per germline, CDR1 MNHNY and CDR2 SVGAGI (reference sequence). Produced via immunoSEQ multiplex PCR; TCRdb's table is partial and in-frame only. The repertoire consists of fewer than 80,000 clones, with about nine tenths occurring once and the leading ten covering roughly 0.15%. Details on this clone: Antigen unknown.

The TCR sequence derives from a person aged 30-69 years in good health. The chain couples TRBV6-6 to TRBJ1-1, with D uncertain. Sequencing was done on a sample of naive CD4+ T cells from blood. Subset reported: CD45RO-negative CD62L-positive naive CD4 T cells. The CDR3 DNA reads TGTGCCAGCAGTTACTCAGGCGGGAACACTGAAGCTTTCTTT. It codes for CASSYSGGNTEAFF.